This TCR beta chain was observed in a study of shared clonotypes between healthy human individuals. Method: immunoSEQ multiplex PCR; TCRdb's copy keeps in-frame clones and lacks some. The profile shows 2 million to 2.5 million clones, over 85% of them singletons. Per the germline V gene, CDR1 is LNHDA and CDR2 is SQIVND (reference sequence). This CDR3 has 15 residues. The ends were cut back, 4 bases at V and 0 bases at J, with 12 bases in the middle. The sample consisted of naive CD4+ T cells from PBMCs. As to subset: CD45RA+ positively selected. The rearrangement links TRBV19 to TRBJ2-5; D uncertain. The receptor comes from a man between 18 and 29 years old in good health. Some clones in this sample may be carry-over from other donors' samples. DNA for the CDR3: TGTGCCAGTAGTACCACCGTGAACTACCAAGAGACCCAGTACTTC. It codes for CASSTTVNYQETQYF.